This entry is about one TCR beta chain. It lacks a known antigen. This record belongs to a study of CXCR3-negative and CXCR3-positive naive CD8 T cells (dated by TCRdb to between 2018 and 2021). Background on the whole study: In total, roughly 140 million TRB reads were obtained, which works out to roughly 1.5 +/- 0.3 million reads per library. Diversity and physicochemical repertoire analyses covered 10 to 11 donors pooled from two independent experiments. For the TRBV-TRBJ cluster analysis, the naive subsets came from 5 donors, while the memory cells came from 3 donors. General conclusions and limits of the study: TRB CDR3s from CXCR3-positive naive cells showed higher hydrophobicity (lower Kidera factor 4), lower energy, and higher strength and volume indices than CXCR3-negative naive cells. Similar TRBV-TRBJ usage was shown by naive CXCR3-negative and CXCR3-positive cells from the same donor, whereas distinct patterns were shown by memory cells. Repertoire diversity was comparably high in both naive subsets but much lower in memory CD8+ T cells. Because surface CD5, which is linked to self-reactivity in mice, was comparable between the naive subsets, TCR interaction strength was also inferred from TRB CDR3 physicochemical properties. Freshly isolated PBMCs were used for most assays because CXCR3 expression went down partially after cryopreservation.

Reads for this sample came from a NextSeq 550. The Human TCR Profiling Kit (MiLaboratory) was used to prepare UMI-labeled 5' RACE TRB cDNA libraries. The full amount of extracted RNA was used for cDNA synthesis, and the full amount of resulting cDNA was used for PCR amplification. The libraries were made side by side, with each library going through the same number of PCR cycles. Regarding the original processing steps: With a minimum of two reads required per UMI, MIGEC and MiXCR pulled out about 52,000 +/- 9,100 unique UMI-labeled TRB cDNA molecules from each library. On average, roughly 40,000 +/- 10,000 functional in-frame TRB CDR3 nucleotide clonotypes lacking stop codons were found per library. After each sample was downsampled to 5000 UMI-labeled TRB molecules, VDJtools was used to calculate diversity metrics such as normalized Shannon-Wiener and Chao1. Clonotype-size-weighted physicochemical properties of the central five CDR3 residues (interaction energy, strength, volume and Kidera factor 4) were computed in VDJtools. TCRdb reprocessed the reads, so every CDR3 protein sequence counts as one entry and DNA is not shown. TCRdb's processing, not the authors', yielded these V and J calls. The sample's table covers about 63,000 distinct CDR3 sequences. Around 5% of the sample is in the top ten clones.

For every CD8+ T cell subset, around 300,000 cells were flow-sorted straight into RLT lysis buffer, and each subset was sorted in triplicate. Naive CD8+ T cells were defined stringently as CD45RO-CCR7+CD27+CD95- to exclude memory contaminants. Using standard density gradient centrifugation, peripheral blood mononuclear cells were isolated from buffy coats. Naive CXCR3-negative and CXCR3-positive CD8+ T cells were flow-sorted using a FACSAria III. Total RNA was extracted from sorted cells with an RNeasy Mini Kit. The CDR3 sequence holds 16 residues, the cysteine and phenylalanine included. The DNA sequence is not available. The germline V gene supplies CDR1 SGHDT and CDR2 YYEEEE.

Sequencing was done on a sample of naive CXCR3+ CD8+ T cells from blood. Sample cell subset or site, as interpreted from the label and publication: CD45RO-CCR7+CD27+CD95- naive CD8+ T cells expressing CXCR3 (TNR3+). The TCR originated in a human donor in good health. Some clones in this sample may be carry-over from other donors' samples. The sequence is built from TRBV5-6 and TRBJ1-4; TCRdb selects TRBD1, and the lack of DNA leaves this call unchecked. The CDR3 here reads CASSSLLDRGGEKLFF.